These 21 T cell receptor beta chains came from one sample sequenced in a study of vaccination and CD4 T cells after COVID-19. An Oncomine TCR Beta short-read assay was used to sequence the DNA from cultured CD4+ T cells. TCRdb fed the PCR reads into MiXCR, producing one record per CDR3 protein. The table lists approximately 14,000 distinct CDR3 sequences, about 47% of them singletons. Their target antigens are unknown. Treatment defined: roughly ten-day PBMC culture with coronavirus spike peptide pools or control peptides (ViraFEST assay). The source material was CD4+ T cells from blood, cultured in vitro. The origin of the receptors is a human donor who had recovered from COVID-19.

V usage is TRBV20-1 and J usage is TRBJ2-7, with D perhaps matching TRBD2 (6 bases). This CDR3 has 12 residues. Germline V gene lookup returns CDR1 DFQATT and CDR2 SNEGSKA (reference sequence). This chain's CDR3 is CRIGGSSYEQYF. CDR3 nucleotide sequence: TGCAGGATCGGGGGAAGCTCCTACGAGCAGTACTTC.

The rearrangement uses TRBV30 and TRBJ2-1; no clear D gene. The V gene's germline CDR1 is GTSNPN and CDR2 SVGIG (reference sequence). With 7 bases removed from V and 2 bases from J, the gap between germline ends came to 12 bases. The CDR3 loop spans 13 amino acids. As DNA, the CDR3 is TGTGCCTCTCGTCCTAACACCTACAATGAGCAGTTCTTC. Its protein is CASRPNTYNEQFF.

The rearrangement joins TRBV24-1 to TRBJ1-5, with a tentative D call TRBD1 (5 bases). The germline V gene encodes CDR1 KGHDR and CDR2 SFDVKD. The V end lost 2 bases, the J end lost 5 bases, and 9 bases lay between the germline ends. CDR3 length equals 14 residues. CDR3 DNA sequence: TGTGCCACCAGTGATTCAGGGTTTTATCAGCCCCAGCATTTT. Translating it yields CATSDSGFYQPQHF.

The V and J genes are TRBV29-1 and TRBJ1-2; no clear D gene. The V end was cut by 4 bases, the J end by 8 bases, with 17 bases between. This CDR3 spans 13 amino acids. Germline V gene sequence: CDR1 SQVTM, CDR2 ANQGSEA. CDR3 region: CSVVGQKEGGYTF. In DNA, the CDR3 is TGCAGCGTTGTCGGGCAGAAGGAAGGCGGCTACACCTTC.

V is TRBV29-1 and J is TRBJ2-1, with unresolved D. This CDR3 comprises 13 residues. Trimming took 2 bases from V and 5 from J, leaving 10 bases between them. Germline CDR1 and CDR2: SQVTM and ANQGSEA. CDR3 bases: TGCAGCGTTGAATGGACGGCAGACAATGAGCAGTTCTTC. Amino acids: CSVEWTADNEQFF.

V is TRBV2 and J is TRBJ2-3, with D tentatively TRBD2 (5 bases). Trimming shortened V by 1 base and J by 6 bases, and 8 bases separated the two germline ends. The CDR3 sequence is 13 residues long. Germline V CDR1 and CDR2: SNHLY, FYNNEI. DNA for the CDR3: TGTGCCAGCAGTGAAGGGCGAGGGGATACGCAGTATTTT. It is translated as CASSEGRGDTQYF.

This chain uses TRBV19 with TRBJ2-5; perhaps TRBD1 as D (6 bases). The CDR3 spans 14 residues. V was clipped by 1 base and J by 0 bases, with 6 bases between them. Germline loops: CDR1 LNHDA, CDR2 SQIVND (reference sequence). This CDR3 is CASSIGTDQETQYF. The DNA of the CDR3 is TGTGCCAGTAGTATAGGGACAGACCAAGAGACCCAGTACTTC.

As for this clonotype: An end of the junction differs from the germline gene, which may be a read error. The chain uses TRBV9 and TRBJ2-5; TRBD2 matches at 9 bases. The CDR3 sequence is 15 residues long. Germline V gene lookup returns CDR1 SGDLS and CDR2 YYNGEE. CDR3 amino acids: CASSVVAGGQGTQYF. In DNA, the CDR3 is TGTGCCAGCAGCGTAGTGGCGGGAGGGCAAGGGACCCAGTACTTC. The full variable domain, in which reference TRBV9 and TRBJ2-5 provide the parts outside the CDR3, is DSGVTQTPKHLITATGQRVTLRCSPRSGDLSVYWYQQSLDQGLQFLIQYYNGEERAKGNILERFSAQQFPDLHSELNLSSLELGDSALYFCASSVVAGGQGTQYFGPGTRLLVL.

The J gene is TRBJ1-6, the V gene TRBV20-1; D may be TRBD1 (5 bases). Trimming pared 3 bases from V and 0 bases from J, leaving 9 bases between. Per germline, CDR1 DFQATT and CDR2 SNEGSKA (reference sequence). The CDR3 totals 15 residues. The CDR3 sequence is CSARRGRSYNSPLHF. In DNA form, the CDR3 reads TGCAGTGCTAGGAGGGGCCGCTCCTATAATTCACCCCTCCACTTT.

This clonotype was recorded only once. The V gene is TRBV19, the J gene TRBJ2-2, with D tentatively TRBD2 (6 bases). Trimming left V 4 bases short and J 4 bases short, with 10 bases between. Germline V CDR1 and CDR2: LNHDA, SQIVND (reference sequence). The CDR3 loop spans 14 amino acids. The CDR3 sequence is CASSSLARTGELFF. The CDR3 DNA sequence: TGTGCCAGTAGTAGCCTAGCGCGCACCGGGGAGCTGTTTTTT.

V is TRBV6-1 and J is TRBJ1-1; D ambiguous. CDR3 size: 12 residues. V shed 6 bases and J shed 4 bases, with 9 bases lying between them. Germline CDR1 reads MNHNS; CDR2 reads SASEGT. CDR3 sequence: CASSPYGTEAFF. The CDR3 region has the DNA TGTGCCAGCAGCCCATATGGCACTGAAGCTTTCTTT.

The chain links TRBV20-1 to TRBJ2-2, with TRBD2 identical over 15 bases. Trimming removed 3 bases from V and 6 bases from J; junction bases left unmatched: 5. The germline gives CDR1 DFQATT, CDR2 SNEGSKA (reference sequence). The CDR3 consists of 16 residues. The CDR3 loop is CSASPRTSGRAGELFF. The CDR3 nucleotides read TGCAGTGCTAGCCCCCGGACTAGCGGGAGGGCCGGGGAGCTGTTTTTT.

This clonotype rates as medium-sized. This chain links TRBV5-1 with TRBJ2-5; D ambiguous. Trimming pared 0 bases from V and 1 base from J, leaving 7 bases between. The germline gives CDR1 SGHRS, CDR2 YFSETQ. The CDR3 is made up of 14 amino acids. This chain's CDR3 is CASSLGVIQETQYF. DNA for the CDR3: TGCGCCAGCAGCTTGGGAGTGATCCAAGAGACCCAGTACTTC.

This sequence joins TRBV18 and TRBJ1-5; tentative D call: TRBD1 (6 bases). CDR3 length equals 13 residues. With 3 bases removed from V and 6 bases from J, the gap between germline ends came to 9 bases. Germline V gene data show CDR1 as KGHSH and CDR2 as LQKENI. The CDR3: CASSPPGVQPQHF. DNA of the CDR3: TGTGCCAGCTCACCCCCAGGGGTTCAGCCCCAGCATTTT. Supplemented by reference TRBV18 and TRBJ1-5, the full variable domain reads NAGVMQNPRHLVRRRGQEARLRCSPMKGHSHVYWYRQLPEEGLKFMVYLQKENIIDESGMPKERFSAEFPKEGPSILRIQQVVRGDSAAYFCASSPPGVQPQHFGDGTRLSIL.

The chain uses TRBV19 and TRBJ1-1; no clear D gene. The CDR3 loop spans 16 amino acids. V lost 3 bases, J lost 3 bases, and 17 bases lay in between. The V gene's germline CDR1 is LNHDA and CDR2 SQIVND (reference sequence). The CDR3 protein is CASSIVLAAGDTEAFF. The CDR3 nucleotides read TGTGCCAGTAGTATCGTACTGGCGGCGGGAGACACTGAAGCTTTCTTT.

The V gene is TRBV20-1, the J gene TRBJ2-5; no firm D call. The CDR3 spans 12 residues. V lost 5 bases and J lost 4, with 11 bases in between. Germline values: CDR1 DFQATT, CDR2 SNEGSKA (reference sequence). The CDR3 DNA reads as TGCAGTGCTCCCGGACCTGGAGAGACCCAGTACTTC. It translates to CSAPGPGETQYF.

As DNA, the CDR3 is TGTGCCAGCAAGGACCGGGACGCCAACACTGAAGCTTTCTTT. Its translation is CASKDRDANTEAFF. The V and J genes are TRBV27 and TRBJ1-1, with D possibly TRBD1 on 5 matching bases. This CDR3 is 14 amino acids long. Germline V gene sequence: CDR1 MNHEY, CDR2 SMNVEV (reference sequence). V shed 7 bases and J shed 2 bases, with 14 bases lying between them.

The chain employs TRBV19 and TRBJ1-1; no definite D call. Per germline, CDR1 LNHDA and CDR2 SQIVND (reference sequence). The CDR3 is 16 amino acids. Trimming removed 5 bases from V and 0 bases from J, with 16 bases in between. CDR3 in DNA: TGTGCCAGTAGTCAAGAGCCAGGAATAATGAACACTGAAGCTTTCTTT. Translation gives CASSQEPGIMNTEAFF.

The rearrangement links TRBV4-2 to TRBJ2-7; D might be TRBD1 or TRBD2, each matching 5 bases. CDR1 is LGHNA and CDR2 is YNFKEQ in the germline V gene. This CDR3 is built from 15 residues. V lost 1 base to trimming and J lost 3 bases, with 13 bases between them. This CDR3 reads CASSQVAGTFYEQYF. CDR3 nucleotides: TGTGCCAGCAGCCAAGTAGCAGGGACCTTCTACGAGCAGTACTTC.

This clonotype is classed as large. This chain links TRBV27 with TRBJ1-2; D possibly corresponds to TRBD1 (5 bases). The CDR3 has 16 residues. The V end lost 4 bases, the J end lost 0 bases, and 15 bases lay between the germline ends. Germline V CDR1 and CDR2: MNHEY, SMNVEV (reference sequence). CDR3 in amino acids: CASSSATGSSNYGYTF. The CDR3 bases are TGTGCCAGCAGTTCCGCTACAGGTTCCTCTAACTATGGCTACACCTTC.

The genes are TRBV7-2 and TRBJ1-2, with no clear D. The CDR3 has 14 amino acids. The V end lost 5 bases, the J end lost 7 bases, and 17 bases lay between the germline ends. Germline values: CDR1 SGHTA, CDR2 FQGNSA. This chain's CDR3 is CASSPDRGVGGYTF. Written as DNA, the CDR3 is TGTGCCAGCAGCCCCGATCGGGGAGTCGGTGGCTACACCTTC.